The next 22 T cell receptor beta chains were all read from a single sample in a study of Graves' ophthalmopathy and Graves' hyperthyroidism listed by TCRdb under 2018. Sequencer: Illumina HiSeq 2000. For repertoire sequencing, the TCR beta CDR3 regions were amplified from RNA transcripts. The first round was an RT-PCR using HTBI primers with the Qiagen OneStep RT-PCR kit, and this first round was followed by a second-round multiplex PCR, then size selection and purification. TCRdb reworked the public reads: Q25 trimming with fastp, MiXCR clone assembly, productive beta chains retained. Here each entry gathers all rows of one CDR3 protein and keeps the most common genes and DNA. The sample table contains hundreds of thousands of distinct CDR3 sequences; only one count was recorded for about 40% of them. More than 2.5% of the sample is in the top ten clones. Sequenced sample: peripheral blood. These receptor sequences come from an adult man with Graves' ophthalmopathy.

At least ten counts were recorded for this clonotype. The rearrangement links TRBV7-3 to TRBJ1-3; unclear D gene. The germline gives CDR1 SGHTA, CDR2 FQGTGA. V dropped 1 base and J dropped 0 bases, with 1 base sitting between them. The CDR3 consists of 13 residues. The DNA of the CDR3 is TGTGCCAGCAGCTTAAACTCTGGAAACACCATATATTTT. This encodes CASSLNSGNTIYF.

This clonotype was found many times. The CDR3 is CASSTGISYEQYF. CDR3 in DNA: TGTGCCAGCAGTACAGGGATTTCCTACGAGCAGTACTTC. The chain links TRBV12-3 or TRBV12-4 to TRBJ2-7, with a weak D call TRBD1 (6 bases). CDR3 length: 13 residues. The V end was cut by 5 bases, the J end by 1 base, with 9 bases between.

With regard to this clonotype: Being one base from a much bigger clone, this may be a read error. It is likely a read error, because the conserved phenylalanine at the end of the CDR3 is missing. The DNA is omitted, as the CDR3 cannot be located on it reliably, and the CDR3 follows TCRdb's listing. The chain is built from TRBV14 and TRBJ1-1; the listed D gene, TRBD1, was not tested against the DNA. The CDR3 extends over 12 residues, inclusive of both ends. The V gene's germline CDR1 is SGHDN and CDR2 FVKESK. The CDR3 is CASSPGPLSTFL.

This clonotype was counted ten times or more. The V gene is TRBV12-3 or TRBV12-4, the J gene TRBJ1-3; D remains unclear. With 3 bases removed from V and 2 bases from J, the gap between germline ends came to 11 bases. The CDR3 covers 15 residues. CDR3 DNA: TGTGCCAGCAGTTTGATCCTTATTCCTGGAAACACCATATATTTT. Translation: CASSLILIPGNTIYF.

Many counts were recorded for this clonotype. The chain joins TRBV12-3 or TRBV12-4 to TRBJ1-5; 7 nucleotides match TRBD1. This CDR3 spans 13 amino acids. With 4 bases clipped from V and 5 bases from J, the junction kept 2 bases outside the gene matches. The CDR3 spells CASSYTGDQPQHF. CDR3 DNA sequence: TGTGCCAGCAGTTACACAGGGGATCAGCCCCAGCATTTT.

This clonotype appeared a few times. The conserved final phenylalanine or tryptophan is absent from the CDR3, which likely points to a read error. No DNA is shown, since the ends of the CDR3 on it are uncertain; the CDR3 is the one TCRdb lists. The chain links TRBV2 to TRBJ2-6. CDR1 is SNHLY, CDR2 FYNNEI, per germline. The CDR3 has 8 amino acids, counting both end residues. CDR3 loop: CASSAGTS.

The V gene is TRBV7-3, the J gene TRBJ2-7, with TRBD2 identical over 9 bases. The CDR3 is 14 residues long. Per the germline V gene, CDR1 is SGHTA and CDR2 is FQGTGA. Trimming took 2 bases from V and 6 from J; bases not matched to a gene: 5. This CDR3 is CASSLWTSVSEQYF. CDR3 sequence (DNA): TGTGCCAGCAGCTTATGGACTAGCGTATCCGAGCAGTACTTC.

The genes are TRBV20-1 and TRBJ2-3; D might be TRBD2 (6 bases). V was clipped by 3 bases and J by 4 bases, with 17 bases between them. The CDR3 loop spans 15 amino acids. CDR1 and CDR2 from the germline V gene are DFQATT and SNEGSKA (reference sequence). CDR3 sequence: CSARRQGGRPDTQYF. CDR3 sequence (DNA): TGCAGTGCTAGGAGGCAGGGAGGAAGGCCAGATACGCAGTATTTT.

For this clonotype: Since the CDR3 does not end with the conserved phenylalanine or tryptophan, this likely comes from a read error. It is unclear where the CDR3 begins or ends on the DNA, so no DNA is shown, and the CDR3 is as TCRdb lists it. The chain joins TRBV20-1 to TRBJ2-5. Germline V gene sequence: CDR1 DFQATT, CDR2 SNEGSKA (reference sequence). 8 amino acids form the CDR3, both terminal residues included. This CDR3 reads CSASEWDS.

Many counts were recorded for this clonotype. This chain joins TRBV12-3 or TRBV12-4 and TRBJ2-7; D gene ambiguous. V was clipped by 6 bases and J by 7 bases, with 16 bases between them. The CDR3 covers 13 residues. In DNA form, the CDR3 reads TGTGCCAGCAGCCGCGCAATTAGGCGTGAGCAGTACTTC. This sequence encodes CASSRAIRREQYF.

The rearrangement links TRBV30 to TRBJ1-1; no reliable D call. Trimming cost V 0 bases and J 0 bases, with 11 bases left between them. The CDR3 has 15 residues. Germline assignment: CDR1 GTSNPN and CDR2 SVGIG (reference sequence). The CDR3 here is CAWSVRRPLNTEAFF. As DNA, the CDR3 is TGTGCCTGGAGTGTACGCAGACCGCTGAACACTGAAGCTTTCTTT.

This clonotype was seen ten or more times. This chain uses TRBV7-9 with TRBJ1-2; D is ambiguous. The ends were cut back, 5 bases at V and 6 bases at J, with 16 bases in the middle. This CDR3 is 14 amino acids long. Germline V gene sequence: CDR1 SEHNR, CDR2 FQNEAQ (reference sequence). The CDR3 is CASSPRLTPHGYTF. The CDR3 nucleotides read TGTGCCAGCAGCCCCAGGCTAACCCCCCATGGCTACACCTTC.

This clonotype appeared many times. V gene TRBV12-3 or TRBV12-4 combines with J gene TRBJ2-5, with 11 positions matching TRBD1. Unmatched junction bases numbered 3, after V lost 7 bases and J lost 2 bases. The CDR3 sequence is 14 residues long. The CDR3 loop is CASNGQGAQETQYF. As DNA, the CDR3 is TGTGCCAGCAATGGACAGGGGGCTCAAGAGACCCAGTACTTC.

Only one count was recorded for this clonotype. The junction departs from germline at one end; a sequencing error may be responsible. The CDR3 protein is CTSSQATGDNTGELFF. CDR3 bases: TGCACCAGCAGCCAAGCGACAGGGGACAACACCGGGGAGCTGTTTTTT. The J gene is TRBJ2-2, the V gene TRBV4-3; 8 bases are shared with TRBD1. The length of the CDR3 is 16 residues. CDR1 and CDR2 (germline): LGHNA, YSLEER.

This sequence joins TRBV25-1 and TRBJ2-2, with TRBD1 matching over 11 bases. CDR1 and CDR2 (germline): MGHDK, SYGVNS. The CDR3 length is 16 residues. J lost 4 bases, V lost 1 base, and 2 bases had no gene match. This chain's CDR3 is CASSESGTGGTGELFF. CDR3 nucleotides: TGTGCCAGCAGTGAATCCGGGACAGGGGGCACCGGGGAGCTGTTTTTT.

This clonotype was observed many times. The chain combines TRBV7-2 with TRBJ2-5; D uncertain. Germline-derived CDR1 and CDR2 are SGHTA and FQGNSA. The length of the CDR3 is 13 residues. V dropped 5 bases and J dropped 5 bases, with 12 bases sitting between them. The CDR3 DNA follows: TGTGCCAGCAGCATGGACCTCCGGGAGACCCAGTACTTC. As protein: CASSMDLRETQYF.

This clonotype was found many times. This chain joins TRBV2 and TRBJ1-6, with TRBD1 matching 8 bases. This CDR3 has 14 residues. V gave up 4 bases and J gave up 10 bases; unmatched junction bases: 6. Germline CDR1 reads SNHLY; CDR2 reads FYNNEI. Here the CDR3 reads CASSVDRGGSPLHF. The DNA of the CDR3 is TGTGCCAGCAGTGTAGACAGGGGCGGATCACCCCTCCACTTT.

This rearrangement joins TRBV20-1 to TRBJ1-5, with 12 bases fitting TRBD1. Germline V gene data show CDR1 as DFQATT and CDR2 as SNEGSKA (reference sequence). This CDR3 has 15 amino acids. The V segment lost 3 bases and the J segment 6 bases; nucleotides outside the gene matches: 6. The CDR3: CSASSGTGGGQPQHF. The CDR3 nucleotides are TGCAGTGCTAGCTCCGGGACAGGGGGCGGTCAGCCCCAGCATTTT.

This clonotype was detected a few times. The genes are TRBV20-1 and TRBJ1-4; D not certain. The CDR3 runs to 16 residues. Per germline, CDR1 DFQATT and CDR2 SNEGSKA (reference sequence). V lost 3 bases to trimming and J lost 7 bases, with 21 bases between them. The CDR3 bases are TGCAGTGCTAGTAGTGGCACGGCCGCTGAACCTGAAAAACTGTTTTTT. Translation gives CSASSGTAAEPEKLFF.

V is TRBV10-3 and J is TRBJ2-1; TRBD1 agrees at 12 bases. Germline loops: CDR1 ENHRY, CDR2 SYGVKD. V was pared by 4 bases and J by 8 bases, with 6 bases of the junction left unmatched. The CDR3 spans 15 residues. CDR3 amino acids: CAISGAGQGADEQFF. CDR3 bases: TGTGCCATCAGTGGGGCGGGACAGGGGGCGGATGAGCAGTTCTTC.

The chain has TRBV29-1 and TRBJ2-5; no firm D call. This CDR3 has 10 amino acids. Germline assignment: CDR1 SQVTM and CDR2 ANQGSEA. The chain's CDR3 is CRGDQETQYF. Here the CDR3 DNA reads TGCAGGGGCGACCAAGAGACCCAGTACTTC. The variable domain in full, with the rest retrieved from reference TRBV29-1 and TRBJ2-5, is SAVISQKPSRDICQRGTSLTIQCQVDSQVTMMFWYRQQPGQSLTLIATANQGSEATYESGFVIDKFPISRPNLTFSTLTVSNMSPEDSSIYLCRGDQETQYFGPGTRLLVL.

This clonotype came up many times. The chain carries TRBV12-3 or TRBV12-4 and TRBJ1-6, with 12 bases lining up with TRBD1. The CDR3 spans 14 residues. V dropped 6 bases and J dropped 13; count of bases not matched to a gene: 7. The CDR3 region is CASSPGTGGFPLHF. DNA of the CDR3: TGTGCCAGCAGCCCCGGGACAGGGGGCTTTCCCCTCCACTTT.